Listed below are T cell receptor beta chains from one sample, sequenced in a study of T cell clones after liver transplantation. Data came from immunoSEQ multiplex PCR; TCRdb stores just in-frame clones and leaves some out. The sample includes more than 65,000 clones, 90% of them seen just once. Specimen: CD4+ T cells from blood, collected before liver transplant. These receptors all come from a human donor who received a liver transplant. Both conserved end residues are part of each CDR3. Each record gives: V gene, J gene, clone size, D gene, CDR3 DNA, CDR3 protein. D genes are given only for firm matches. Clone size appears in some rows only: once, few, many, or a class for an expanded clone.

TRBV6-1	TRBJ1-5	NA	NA	TGTGCCAGCAGTGATGGGGGGAGCAATCAGCCCCAGCATTTT	CASSDGGSNQPQHF
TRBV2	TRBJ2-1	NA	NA	TGTGCCAGCAGTGAAGCGCTTGTTATTGAGCAGTTCTTC	CASSEALVIEQFF
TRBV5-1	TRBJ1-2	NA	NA	TGCGCCAGCAGCTTGTCAGAAAACCCCTCCTATGGCTACACCTTC	CASSLSENPSYGYTF
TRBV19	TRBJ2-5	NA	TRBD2	TGTGCCAGTAGTGCTGCCAGACTAGCGGGGCTACAAGAGACCCAGTACTTC	CASSAARLAGLQETQYF
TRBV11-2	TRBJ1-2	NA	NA	TGTGCCAGCAGCTTAGGTCCGGGATATGGCTACACCTTC	CASSLGPGYGYTF
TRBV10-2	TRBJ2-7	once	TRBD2	TGCGCCAGCTTCCGGGGACTAGCGGGAGGACCCTACGAGCAGTACTTC	CASFRGLAGGPYEQYF
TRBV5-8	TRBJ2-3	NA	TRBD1	TGTGCCAGCAGCTCTGGCAGGGGGCCAGATACGCAGTATTTT	CASSSGRGPDTQYF
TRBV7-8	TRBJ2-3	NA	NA	TGTGCCAGCAGCACCCGGACAGACACAGATACGCAGTATTTT	CASSTRTDTDTQYF
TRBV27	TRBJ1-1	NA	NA	TGTGCCAGCAGTCCCCGAGGGGCGGTGAACACTGAAGCTTTCTTT	CASSPRGAVNTEAFF
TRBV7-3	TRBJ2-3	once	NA	TGTGCCAGCAGCCGCGCTTGGGGAGATACGCAGTATTTT	CASSRAWGDTQYF
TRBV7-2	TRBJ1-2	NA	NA	TGTGCCAGCAGTAAAGGGAACTATGGCTACACCTTC	CASSKGNYGYTF
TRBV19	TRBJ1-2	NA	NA	TGTGCCAGTAGTATAGTACGTGGGGCTGGGGACTATGGCTACACCTTC	CASSIVRGAGDYGYTF
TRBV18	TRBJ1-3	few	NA	TGTGCCAGCTCACCAGGACAAGTCTCTGGAAACACCATATATTTT	CASSPGQVSGNTIYF
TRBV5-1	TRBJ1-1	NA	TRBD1	TGCGCCAGCAGACAACAGGGGTTATCTGAAGCTTTCTTT	CASRQQGLSEAFF
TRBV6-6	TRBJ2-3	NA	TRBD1	TGTGCCAGCAGCTCCTCCGACAGGGTGCAGGATACGCAGTATTTT	CASSSSDRVQDTQYF
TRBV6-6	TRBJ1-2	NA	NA	TGTGCCAGCAGTTCCCAACGTGGTGGCTACACCTTC	CASSSQRGGYTF
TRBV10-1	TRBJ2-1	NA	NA	TGCGCCAGCAGTGAGTCGGACCTGAGTGAGCAGTTCTTC	CASSESDLSEQFF
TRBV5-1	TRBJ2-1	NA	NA	TGCGCCAGCACCTGGGGAGGGACAGTGGGGGATGAGCAGTTCTTC	CASTWGGTVGDEQFF
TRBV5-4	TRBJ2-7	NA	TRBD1	TGTGCCAGCAGCCAGATGGACAGGGGGTCAGTCGAGCAGTACTTC	CASSQMDRGSVEQYF
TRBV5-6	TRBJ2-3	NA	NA	TGTGCCAGCAGCTTGGTCCAGGGCGATACGCAGTATTTT	CASSLVQGDTQYF
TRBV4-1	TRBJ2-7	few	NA	TGCGCCAGCAGCGATGGGGATGCCTACGAGCAGTACTTC	CASSDGDAYEQYF
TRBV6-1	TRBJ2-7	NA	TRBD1	TGTGCCAGCAGTGTAACCGGGACAGGGAACTACGAGCAGTACTTC	CASSVTGTGNYEQYF
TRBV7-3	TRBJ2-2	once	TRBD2	TGTGCCAGCAGCCCGAGCGGGAGAGGAGCTTCCGGGGAGCTGTTTTTT	CASSPSGRGASGELFF
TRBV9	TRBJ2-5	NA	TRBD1	TGTGCCAGCAGCAGAAGACAGGGGATACTACAAGGAGAGACCCAGTACTTC	CASSRRQGILQGETQYF
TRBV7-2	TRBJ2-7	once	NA	TGTGCCAGCAGCATGAGTCGTGGCGAGCAGTACTTC	CASSMSRGEQYF
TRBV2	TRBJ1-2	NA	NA	TGTGCCAGCAACCGAGGGGGGGCTCGGTATGGCTACACCTTC	CASNRGGARYGYTF
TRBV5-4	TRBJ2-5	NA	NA	TGTGCCAGCAGCTTTCGGGAGACCCAGTACTTC	CASSFRETQYF
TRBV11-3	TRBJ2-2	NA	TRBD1	TGTGCCAGCAGCTCCCGGCAGGGGGATCTTACCGGGGAGCTGTTTTTT	CASSSRQGDLTGELFF
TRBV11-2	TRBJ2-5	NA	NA	TGTGCCAGCAGCTTAGTCTCAGGCATAACAGGGACCCAGTACTTC	CASSLVSGITGTQYF
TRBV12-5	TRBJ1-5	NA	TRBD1	TGTGCTAGTGGTTTGGTACTTCGGGTGAACCTGGACAGGGTTCCAGGATTCAATCAGCCCCAGCATTTT	CASGLVLRVNLDRVPGFNQPQHF
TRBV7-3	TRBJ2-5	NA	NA	TGTGCCAGCAGCCCCGGGACACAAGAGACCCAGTACTTC	CASSPGTQETQYF
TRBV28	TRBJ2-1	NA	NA	TGTGCCAGCAGCCCGAGGGATGAGCAGTTCTTC	CASSPRDEQFF
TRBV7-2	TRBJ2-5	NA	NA	TGTGCCAGCAGCTTAGCCCAGGGGAGAGAGACCCAGTACTTC	CASSLAQGRETQYF
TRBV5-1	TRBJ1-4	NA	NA	TGCGCCAGCAGCCGAGGGGGGAATGAAAAACTGTTTTTT	CASSRGGNEKLFF
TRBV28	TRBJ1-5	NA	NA	TGTGCCAGCAGGAGCCCCGGGACGGGAGAACAGCCCCAGCATTTT	CASRSPGTGEQPQHF
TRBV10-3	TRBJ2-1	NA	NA	TGTGCCATCAGTGAAGGACTGGGGGGAGCCAATGAGCAGTTCTTC	CAISEGLGGANEQFF
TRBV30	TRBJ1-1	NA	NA	TGTGCCTGGACCCCGGGGCCGAACACTGAAGCTTTCTTT	CAWTPGPNTEAFF
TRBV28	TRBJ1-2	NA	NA	TGTGCCAGCAGTTTCAGGGGCCCTGGGGGCTACACCTTC	CASSFRGPGGYTF
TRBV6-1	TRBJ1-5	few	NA	TGTGCCAGCAGTCCGGGCCAGGATCAGCCCCAGCATTTT	CASSPGQDQPQHF
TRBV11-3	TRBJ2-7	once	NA	TGTGCCAGCATCCAACCCCTCAGGGGAACTTACGAGCAGTACTTC	CASIQPLRGTYEQYF
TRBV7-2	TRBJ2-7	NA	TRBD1	TGTGCCAGCAGCTTAGTTGCAGGGGGCGAGTACGAGCAGTACTTC	CASSLVAGGEYEQYF
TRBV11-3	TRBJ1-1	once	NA	TGTGCCAGCAGCGCCTACCGGCACACTGAAGCTTTCTTT	CASSAYRHTEAFF
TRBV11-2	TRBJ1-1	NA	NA	TGTGCCAGCAGCTTAGACTTGCACACTGAAGCTTTCTTT	CASSLDLHTEAFF
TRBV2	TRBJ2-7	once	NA	TGTGCCAGCAGTGCTGAGCGCTCCTACGAGCAGTACTTC	CASSAERSYEQYF
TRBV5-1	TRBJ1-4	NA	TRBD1	TGCGCCAGCAGCGCCGGGACAGAGGCCTTTAATAATGAAAAACTGTTTTTT	CASSAGTEAFNNEKLFF
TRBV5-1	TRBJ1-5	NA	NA	TGCGCCAGCAGCTCGACAGGCTCTAGCAATCAGCCCCAGCATTTT	CASSSTGSSNQPQHF
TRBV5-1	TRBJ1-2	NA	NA	TGCGCCAGCAGCTCCGCCGGGGGGAATAATGGCTACACCTTC	CASSSAGGNNGYTF
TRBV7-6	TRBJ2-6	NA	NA	TGTGCCAGCAGCTCTGTCGGGAGCCTCTCTGGGGCCAACGTCCTGACTTTC	CASSSVGSLSGANVLTF
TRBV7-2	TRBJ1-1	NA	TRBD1	TGTGCCAGCAGCTTAGCGTGGGACAGGGACGTTTTCTTT	CASSLAWDRDVFF
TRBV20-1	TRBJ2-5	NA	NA	TGCAGTGCTATACTGAAAGAGACCCAGTACTTC	CSAILKETQYF